This is a list of T cell receptor beta chains from one sample in a study of Ad26.COV2.S vaccination and SARS-CoV-2 variants. Sequencing was performed with immunoSEQ multiplex PCR; in TCRdb, only in-frame clones are kept and a portion is missing. This repertoire shows about 460,000 clones, roughly 87% found once; its top ten account for 1.5% to 2%. The sequencing used peripheral blood, collected in a trial of Ad26.COV2.S vaccine versus placebo. The receptor set was obtained from a person between 18 and 65 years old who received the Ad26.COV2.S COVID-19 vaccine or a placebo. Each CDR3 is given with its conserved first and last residue. A D gene is named only where the DNA matches it firmly. Clone sizes are given selectively: once, few, many, or a class where the clone is expanded.

>15|TRBJ2-7|NA|TRBV11-2|TRBD2
CASSPLGRPSYEQYF
TGTGCCAGCAGCCCCCTCGGGAGGCCCTCCTACGAGCAGTACTTC
>15|TRBJ2-3|NA|TRBV27|NA
CASSLNPGSTDTQYF
TGTGCCAGCAGTTTAAATCCAGGGAGCACAGATACGCAGTATTTT
>15|TRBJ1-4|NA|TRBV2|NA
CASSGGGGNNEKLFF
TGTGCCAGCAGTGGAGGGGGAGGGAATAATGAAAAACTGTTTTTT
>14|TRBJ1-5|NA|TRBV5-1|NA
CASSSGTGNQPQHF
TGCGCCAGCAGCTCCGGGACGGGCAATCAGCCCCAGCATTTT
>17|TRBJ2-2|NA|TRBV7-9|NA
CASSSPGGQTNTGELFF
TGTGCCAGCAGCTCCCCAGGTGGACAGACGAACACCGGGGAGCTGTTTTTT
>16|TRBJ2-7|few|TRBV28|TRBD2
CASRVPAGGISYEQYF
TGTGCCAGCAGGGTACCAGCGGGAGGGATAAGTTACGAGCAGTACTTC
>16|TRBJ2-7|NA|TRBV30|NA
CAWSVLWTEYSYEQYF
TGTGCCTGGAGTGTACTATGGACAGAGTACTCCTACGAGCAGTACTTC
>14|TRBJ2-7|NA|TRBV3-1/TRBV3-2|NA
CASSPEQGMWEQYF
TGTGCCAGCAGCCCGGAACAGGGTATGTGGGAGCAGTACTTC
>13|TRBJ2-7|few|TRBV6-5|TRBD2
CASTPIWGGEQYF
TGTGCCAGCACCCCCATTTGGGGGGGCGAGCAGTACTTC
>14|TRBJ1-2|NA|TRBV28|NA
CASMGVVVGYGYTF
TGTGCCAGCATGGGAGTGGTGGTGGGCTATGGCTACACCTTC
>15|TRBJ2-7|NA|TRBV14|TRBD2
CASSYRLAGAREQYF
TGTGCCAGCAGCTATAGACTAGCGGGGGCTAGGGAGCAGTACTTC
>18|TRBJ2-7|NA|TRBV14|TRBD1
CASSQTGQGVWGVYEQYF
TGTGCCAGCAGCCAAACGGGACAGGGAGTCTGGGGAGTCTACGAGCAGTACTTC
>14|TRBJ1-5|NA|TRBV4-3|NA
CASSQRQGYQPQHF
TGCGCCAGCAGCCAACGGCAGGGCTATCAGCCCCAGCATTTT
>15|TRBJ1-2|NA|TRBV25-1|NA
CASSEAGATNYGYTF
TGTGCCAGCAGTGAGGCAGGGGCTACTAACTATGGCTACACCTTC
>13|TRBJ2-4|NA|TRBV14|NA
CASSQRSMSIQYF
TGTGCCAGCAGCCAACGGTCGATGTCCATTCAGTACTTC
>15|TRBJ2-7|NA|TRBV15|TRBD1
CATSRETGPFVEQYF
TGTGCCACCAGCAGGGAGACAGGGCCCTTCGTTGAGCAGTACTTC
>14|TRBJ2-1|NA|TRBV5-1|NA
CASTKGDSYNEQFF
TGCGCCAGCACTAAGGGAGACTCCTACAATGAGCAGTTCTTC
>14|TRBJ1-6|NA|TRBV9|NA
CASSRASYNSPLHF
TGTGCCAGCAGCCGGGCGTCCTATAATTCACCCCTCCACTTT
>13|TRBJ2-3|NA|TRBV11-2|TRBD2
CASTLAGGDTQYF
TGTGCCAGCACCTTAGCGGGGGGAGATACGCAGTATTTT
>16|TRBJ2-7|NA|TRBV15|NA
CATATGTTSRSYEQYF
TGTGCCACCGCGACCGGGACAACGAGCCGCTCCTACGAGCAGTACTTC
>14|TRBJ2-7|NA|TRBV11-2|TRBD2
CASSPSGSSYEQYF
TGTGCCAGCAGCCCAAGCGGGAGCTCCTACGAGCAGTACTTC
>19|TRBJ2-1|NA|TRBV27|TRBD2
CASSLSEGTSGGSYNEQFF
TGTGCCAGCAGTTTATCCGAAGGGACTAGCGGGGGGTCTTACAATGAGCAGTTCTTC
>14|TRBJ1-1|few|TRBV6-5|TRBD1
CASSPGQGNTEAFF
TGTGCCAGCAGTCCGGGACAGGGGAACACTGAAGCTTTCTTT
>14|TRBJ2-2|NA|TRBV27|NA
CASSLSGARRELFF
TGTGCCAGCAGTCTCTCGGGGGCTCGTAGGGAGCTGTTTTTT
>14|TRBJ2-7|NA|TRBV7-2|TRBD2
CASSLTSGGAVEYF
TGTGCCAGCAGCTTGACTAGCGGGGGGGCAGTTGAGTACTTC
>13|TRBJ2-7|NA|TRBV6-5|NA
CASKRDPNYEQYF
TGTGCCAGCAAAAGGGACCCTAACTACGAGCAGTACTTC
>13|TRBJ1-2|NA|TRBV7-9|NA
CASSKDQTGGYTF
TGTGCCAGCAGCAAAGACCAAACCGGTGGCTACACCTTC
>14|TRBJ1-4|NA|TRBV5-1|NA
CASSLSSQREKLFF
TGCGCCAGCAGCTTATCATCGCAGCGTGAAAAACTGTTTTTT
>18|TRBJ1-3|NA|TRBV4-1|NA
CASSPRPEAGVVGNTIYF
TGCGCCAGCAGCCCCAGACCGGAGGCAGGGGTTGTTGGAAACACCATATATTTT
>15|TRBJ1-6|NA|TRBV5-4|TRBD1
CASSFRDRPNSPLHF
TGTGCCAGCAGCTTCCGGGACAGGCCTAATTCACCCCTCCACTTT
>15|TRBJ2-2|NA|TRBV18|NA
CASSPPNGKTGELFF
TGTGCCAGCTCACCACCGAATGGCAAGACCGGGGAGCTGTTTTTT
>14|TRBJ1-5|NA|TRBV27|NA
CASSLQGGNQPQHF
TGTGCCAGCAGCCTGCAGGGAGGCAATCAGCCCCAGCATTTT
>17|TRBJ2-1|NA|TRBV27|TRBD2
CASRSRLAVMSYNEQFF
TGTGCCAGCAGAAGTCGACTAGCGGTTATGTCCTACAATGAGCAGTTCTTC
>15|TRBJ1-1|NA|TRBV18|NA
CASSPGRRYDTEAFF
TGTGCCAGCTCACCAGGGCGGAGATACGACACTGAAGCTTTCTTT
>15|TRBJ2-7|NA|TRBV4-2|TRBD2
CASSHPGTSSYEQYF
TGTGCCAGCAGCCACCCAGGGACTAGCTCCTACGAGCAGTACTTC
>14|TRBJ1-1|NA|TRBV2|TRBD1
CASTLDRGNTEAFF
TGTGCCAGCACCCTGGACAGGGGGAACACTGAAGCTTTCTTT
>16|TRBJ2-2|NA|TRBV5-1|TRBD1
CASSNHGQGNTGELFF
TGCGCCAGCAGCAACCATGGACAGGGAAACACCGGGGAGCTGTTTTTT
>17|TRBJ2-7|NA|TRBV5-6|NA
CASSHTTGQLAPYEQYF
TGTGCCAGCAGCCACACCACCGGACAGCTAGCCCCCTACGAGCAGTACTTC
>15|TRBJ2-2|NA|TRBV6-5|NA
CASSPSGVNTGELFF
TGTGCCAGCAGTCCCTCGGGGGTTAACACCGGGGAGCTGTTTTTT
>16|TRBJ1-2|NA|TRBV11-2|NA
CASSSLTGRRNYGYTF
TGTGCCAGCAGCTCTCTTACCGGACGGAGGAACTATGGCTACACCTTC
>17|TRBJ2-7|NA|TRBV11-2|TRBD1
CASSLLRSYGTVYEQYF
TGTGCCAGCAGCTTATTACGTTCTTACGGGACAGTTTACGAGCAGTACTTC
>17|TRBJ2-1|NA|TRBV5-1|TRBD2
CASSWRLAGLFYNEQFF
TGCGCCAGCAGCTGGAGACTAGCGGGGCTATTTTACAATGAGCAGTTCTTC
>15|TRBJ1-2|NA|TRBV27|TRBD1
CASSPLQGVYYGYTF
TGTGCCAGCAGTCCGCTCCAGGGGGTTTACTATGGCTACACCTTC
>12|TRBJ2-7|NA|TRBV28|NA
CASSLYLYEQYF
TGTGCCAGCAGTTTATATCTCTACGAGCAGTACTTC
>10|TRBJ1-1|NA|TRBV29-1|NA
CSVGAGEAFF
TGCAGCGTGGGGGCGGGGGAAGCTTTCTTT
>12|TRBJ2-7|NA|TRBV28|TRBD2
CASRRLALEQYF
TGTGCCAGCAGACGACTAGCTCTCGAGCAGTACTTC
>14|TRBJ2-7|NA|TRBV3-1/TRBV3-2|TRBD1
CASSQTGQGHEQYF
TGTGCCAGCAGCCAAACCGGACAGGGCCACGAGCAGTACTTC
>12|TRBJ1-2|NA|TRBV6-5|NA
CASSLVGFKPEF
TGTGCCAGCAGCCTTGTGGGGTTTAAGCCAGAATTC
>16|TRBJ2-7|NA|TRBV3-1/TRBV3-2|TRBD2
CASSQDPRGGRYEQYF
TGTGCCAGCAGCCAAGACCCCCGGGGGGGTAGATACGAGCAGTACTTC
>15|TRBJ1-1|NA|TRBV6-5|NA
CASSRDPGVNTEAFF
TGTGCCAGCAGCCGTGACCCCGGGGTGAACACTGAAGCTTTCTTT